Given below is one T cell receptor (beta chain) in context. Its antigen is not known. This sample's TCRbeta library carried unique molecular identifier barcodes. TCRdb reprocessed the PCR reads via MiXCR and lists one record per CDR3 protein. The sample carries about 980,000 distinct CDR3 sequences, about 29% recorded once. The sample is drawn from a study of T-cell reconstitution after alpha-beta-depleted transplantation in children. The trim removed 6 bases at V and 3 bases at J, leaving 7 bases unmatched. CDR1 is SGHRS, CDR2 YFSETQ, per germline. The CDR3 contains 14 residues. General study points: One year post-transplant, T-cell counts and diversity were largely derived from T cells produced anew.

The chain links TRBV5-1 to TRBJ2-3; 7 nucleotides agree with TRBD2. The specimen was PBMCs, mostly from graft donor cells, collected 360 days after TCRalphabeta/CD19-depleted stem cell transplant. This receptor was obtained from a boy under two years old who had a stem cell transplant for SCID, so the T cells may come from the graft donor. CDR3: CASTLSGATDTQYF. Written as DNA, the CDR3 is TGCGCCAGCACCCTAAGCGGGGCAACAGATACGCAGTATTTT.